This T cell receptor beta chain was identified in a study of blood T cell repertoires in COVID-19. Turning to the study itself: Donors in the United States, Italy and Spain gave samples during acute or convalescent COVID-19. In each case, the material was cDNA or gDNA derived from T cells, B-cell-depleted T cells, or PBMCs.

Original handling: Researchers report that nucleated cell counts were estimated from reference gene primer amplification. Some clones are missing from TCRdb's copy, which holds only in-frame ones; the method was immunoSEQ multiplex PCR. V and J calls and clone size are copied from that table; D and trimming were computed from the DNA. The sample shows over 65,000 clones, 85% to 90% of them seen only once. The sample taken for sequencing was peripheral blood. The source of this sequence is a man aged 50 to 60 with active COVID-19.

DNA for the CDR3: TGTGCCAGCTGCCCCCCAGCGGGAAGGGGCGAGCAGTACTTC. Amino acid sequence: CASCPPAGRGEQYF. The chain employs TRBV28 and TRBJ2-7; 7 bases line up with TRBD2. V trimming: 8 bases; J trimming: 6 bases; junction bases outside the gene matches: 13. This CDR3 has 14 residues. The germline V gene has CDR1 MDHEN and CDR2 SYDVKM. The whole variable domain, remainder taken from reference TRBV28 and TRBJ2-7, is DVKVTQSSRYLVKRTGEKVFLECVQDMDHENMFWYRQDPGLGLRLIYFSYDVKMKEKGDIPEGYSVSREKKERFSLILESASTNQTSMYLCASCPPAGRGEQYFGPGTRLTVT.